This TCR beta chain was recovered during a study of blood T cell repertoires in COVID-19. Data came from immunoSEQ multiplex PCR; TCRdb stores just in-frame clones and leaves some out. The table has 300,000 to 450,000 clones, roughly 87% seen once. This CDR3 has 15 residues. Germline CDR1 ENHRY, CDR2 SYGVKD. The V gene end was trimmed by 5 bases and the J gene end by 2 bases; junction bases not matched to a gene: 4. Among Cohort 3 donors, those recovered had two negative PCRs, clearance, or symptom resolution. The TCR sequence derives from a woman in her twenties or thirties who had recovered from COVID-19. The chain carries TRBV10-3 and TRBJ2-5, with TRBD2 matching 11 bases. The sample taken for sequencing was PBMCs or T cells enriched from blood (not recorded which). The CDR3 here is CAISFPSGGQETQYF. In DNA, the CDR3 is TGTGCCATCAGTTTCCCTAGCGGGGGGCAAGAGACCCAGTACTTC.